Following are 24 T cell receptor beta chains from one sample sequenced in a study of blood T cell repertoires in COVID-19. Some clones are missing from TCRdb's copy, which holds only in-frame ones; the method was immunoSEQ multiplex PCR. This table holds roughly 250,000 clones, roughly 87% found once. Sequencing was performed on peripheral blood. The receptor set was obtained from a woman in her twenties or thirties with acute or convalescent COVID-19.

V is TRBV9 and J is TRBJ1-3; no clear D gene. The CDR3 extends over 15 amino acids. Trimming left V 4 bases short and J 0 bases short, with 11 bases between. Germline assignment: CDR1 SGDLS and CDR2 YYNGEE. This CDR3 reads CASSNYGSSGNTIYF. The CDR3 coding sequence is TGTGCCAGCAGCAATTACGGTAGCTCTGGAAACACCATATATTTT.

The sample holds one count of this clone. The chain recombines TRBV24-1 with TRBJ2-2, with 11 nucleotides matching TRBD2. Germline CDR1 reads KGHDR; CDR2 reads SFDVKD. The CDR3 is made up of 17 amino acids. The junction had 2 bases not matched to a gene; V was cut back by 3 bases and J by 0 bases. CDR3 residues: CATSDRGLAANTGELFF. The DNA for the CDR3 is TGTGCCACCAGTGATCGGGGACTAGCGGCGAACACCGGGGAGCTGTTTTTT.

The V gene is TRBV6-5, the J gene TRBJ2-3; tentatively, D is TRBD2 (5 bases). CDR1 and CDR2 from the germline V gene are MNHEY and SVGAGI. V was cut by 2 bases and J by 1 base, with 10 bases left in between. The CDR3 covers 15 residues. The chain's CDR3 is CASSYDQEGTDTQYF. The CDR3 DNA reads TGTGCCAGCAGTTACGACCAGGAGGGCACAGATACGCAGTATTTT.

The DNA for the CDR3 is TGTGCCAGCAGTGGAACGGAGGGGTATTCTGGGCGAGAGACCCAGTACTTC. Translation: CASSGTEGYSGRETQYF. The gene calls are TRBV6-1 and TRBJ2-5; possibly TRBD2 for D (6 bases). CDR1 MNHNS and CDR2 SASEGT come from the germline V gene. Trimming pared 4 bases from V and 4 bases from J, leaving 22 bases between. This CDR3 has 17 residues.

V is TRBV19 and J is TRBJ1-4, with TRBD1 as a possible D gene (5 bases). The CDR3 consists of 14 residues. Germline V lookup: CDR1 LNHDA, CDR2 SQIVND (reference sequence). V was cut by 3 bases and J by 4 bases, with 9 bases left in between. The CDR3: CASSMGQRNEKLFF. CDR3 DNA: TGTGCCAGTAGTATGGGGCAGCGTAATGAAAAACTGTTTTTT.

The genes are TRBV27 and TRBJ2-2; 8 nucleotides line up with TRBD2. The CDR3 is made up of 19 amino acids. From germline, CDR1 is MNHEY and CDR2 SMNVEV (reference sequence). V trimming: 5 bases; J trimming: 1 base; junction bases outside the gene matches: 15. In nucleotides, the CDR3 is TGTGCCAGCAGTCCCCCCCCTAGCTTTGCGGGAGGGAACACCGGGGAGCTGTTTTTT. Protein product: CASSPPPSFAGGNTGELFF.

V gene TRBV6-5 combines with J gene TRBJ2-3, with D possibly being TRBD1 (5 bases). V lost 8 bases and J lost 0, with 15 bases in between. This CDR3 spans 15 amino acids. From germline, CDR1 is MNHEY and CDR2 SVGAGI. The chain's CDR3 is CASPRATESTDTQYF. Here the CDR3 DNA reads TGTGCCAGCCCAAGAGCGACAGAGAGCACAGATACGCAGTATTTT.

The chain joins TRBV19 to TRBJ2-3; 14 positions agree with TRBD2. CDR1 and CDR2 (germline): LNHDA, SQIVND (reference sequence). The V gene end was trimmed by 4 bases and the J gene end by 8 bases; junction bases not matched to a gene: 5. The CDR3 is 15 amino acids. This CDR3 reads CASSKGLAGVGTQYF. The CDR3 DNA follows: TGTGCCAGTAGTAAGGGACTAGCGGGAGTCGGTACGCAGTATTTT.

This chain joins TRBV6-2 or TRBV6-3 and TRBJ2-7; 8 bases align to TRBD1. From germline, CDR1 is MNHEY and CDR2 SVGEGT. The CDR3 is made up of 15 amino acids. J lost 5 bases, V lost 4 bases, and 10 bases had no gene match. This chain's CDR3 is CASSSPTGGGDEQYF. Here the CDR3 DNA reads TGTGCCAGCAGTTCTCCTACAGGGGGAGGCGACGAGCAGTACTTC.

The CDR3 DNA sequence: TGCGCCAGCAGCTTGTTGGGTTCAGGGAAAGACATTCAGTACTTC. Its protein product is CASSLLGSGKDIQYF. The rearrangement uses TRBV5-1 and TRBJ2-4, with D possibly TRBD1 on 5 matching bases. The germline V gene has CDR1 SGHRS and CDR2 YFSETQ. The CDR3 covers 15 residues. Between the trimmed V and J ends, which lost 1 base and 8 bases, there was a span of 16 bases.

Here the CDR3 DNA reads TGTGCCATCAGTGGGGACACCACCTACAATGAGCAGTTCTTC. It translates to CAISGDTTYNEQFF. The V and J genes are TRBV10-3 and TRBJ2-1; D is perhaps TRBD1 (6 bases). Per the germline V gene, CDR1 is ENHRY and CDR2 is SYGVKD. The CDR3 runs to 14 residues. The germline V and J ends were trimmed by 4 bases and 2 bases, with 9 bases remaining between them.

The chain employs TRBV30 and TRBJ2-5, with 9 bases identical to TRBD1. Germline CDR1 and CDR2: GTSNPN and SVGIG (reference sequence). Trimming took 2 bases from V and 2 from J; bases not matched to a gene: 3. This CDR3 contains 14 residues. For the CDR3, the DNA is TGTGCCTGGAGTCTGACAGGGGGGCAAGAGACCCAGTACTTC. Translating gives CAWSLTGGQETQYF.

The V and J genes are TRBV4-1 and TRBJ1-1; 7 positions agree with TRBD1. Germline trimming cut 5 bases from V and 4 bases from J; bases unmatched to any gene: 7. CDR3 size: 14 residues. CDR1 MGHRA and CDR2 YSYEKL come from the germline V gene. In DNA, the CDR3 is TGCGCCAGCAGCGAACAGGGGTGGAGCACTGAAGCTTTCTTT. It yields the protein CASSEQGWSTEAFF.

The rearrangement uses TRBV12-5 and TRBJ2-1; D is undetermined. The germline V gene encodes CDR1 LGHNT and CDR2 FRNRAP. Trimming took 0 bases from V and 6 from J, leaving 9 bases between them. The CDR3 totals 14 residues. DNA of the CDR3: TGTGCTAGTGGTTTGGTACGGGTTTCCAATGAGCAGTTCTTC. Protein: CASGLVRVSNEQFF.

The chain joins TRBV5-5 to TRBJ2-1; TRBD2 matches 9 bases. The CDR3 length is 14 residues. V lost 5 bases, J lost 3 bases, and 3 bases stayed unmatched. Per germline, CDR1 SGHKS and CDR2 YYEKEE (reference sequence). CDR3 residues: CASRRTSDYNEQFF. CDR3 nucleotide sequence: TGTGCCAGCAGACGGACTAGCGACTACAATGAGCAGTTCTTC.

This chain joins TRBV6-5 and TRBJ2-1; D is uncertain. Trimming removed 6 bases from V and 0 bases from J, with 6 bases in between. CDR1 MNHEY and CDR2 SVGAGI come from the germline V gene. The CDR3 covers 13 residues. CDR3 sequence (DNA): TGTGCCAGCAGGGAGAGCTCCTACAATGAGCAGTTCTTC. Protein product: CASRESSYNEQFF.

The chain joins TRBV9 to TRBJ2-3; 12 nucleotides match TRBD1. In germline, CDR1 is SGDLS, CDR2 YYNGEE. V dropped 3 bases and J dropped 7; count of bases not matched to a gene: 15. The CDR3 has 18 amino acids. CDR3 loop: CASSARPGTGGARNTQYF. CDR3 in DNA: TGTGCCAGCAGCGCGCGTCCCGGGACAGGGGGCGCACGGAATACGCAGTATTTT.

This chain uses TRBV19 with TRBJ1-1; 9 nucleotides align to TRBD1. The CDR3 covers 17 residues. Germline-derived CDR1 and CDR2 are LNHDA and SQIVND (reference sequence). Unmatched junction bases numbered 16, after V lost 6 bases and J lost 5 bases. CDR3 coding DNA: TGTGCCAGTAGAGGGACAGGGCAAGGTTGGGGGAAAACTGAAGCTTTCTTT. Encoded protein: CASRGTGQGWGKTEAFF. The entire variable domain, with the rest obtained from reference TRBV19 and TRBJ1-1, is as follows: DGGITQSPKYLFRKEGQNVTLSCEQNLNHDAMYWYRQDPGQGLRLIYYSQIVNDFQKGDIAEGYSVSREKKESFPLTVTSAQKNPTAFYLCASRGTGQGWGKTEAFFGQGTRLTVV.

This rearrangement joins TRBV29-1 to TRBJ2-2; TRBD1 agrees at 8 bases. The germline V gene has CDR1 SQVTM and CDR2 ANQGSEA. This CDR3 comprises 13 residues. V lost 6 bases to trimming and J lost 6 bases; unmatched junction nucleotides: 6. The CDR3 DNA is TGCAGCGTGAAGCAGGGGGCGTCCGGGGAGCTGTTTTTT. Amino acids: CSVKQGASGELFF.

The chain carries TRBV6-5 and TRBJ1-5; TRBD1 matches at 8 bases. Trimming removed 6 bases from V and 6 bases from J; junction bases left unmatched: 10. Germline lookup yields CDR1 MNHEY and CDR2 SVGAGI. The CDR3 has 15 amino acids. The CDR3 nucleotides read TGTGCCAGCAGGACCGTACACAGGGGGGGTCAGCCCCAGCATTTT. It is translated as CASRTVHRGGQPQHF.

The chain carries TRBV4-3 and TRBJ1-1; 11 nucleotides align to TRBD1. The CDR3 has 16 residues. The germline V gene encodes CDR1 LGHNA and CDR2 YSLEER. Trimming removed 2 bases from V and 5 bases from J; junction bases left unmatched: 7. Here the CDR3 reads CASSQFTGTGGTEAFF. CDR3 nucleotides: TGCGCCAGCAGCCAATTCACCGGGACAGGGGGGACTGAAGCTTTCTTT.

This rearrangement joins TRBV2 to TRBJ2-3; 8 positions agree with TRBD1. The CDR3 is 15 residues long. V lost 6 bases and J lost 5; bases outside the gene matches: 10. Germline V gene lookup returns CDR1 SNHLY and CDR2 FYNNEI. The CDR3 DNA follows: TGTGCCAGCAGACCACCCGGACAGGGAGGAGATACGCAGTATTTT. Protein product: CASRPPGQGGDTQYF.

The CDR3 sequence is CASSHRLALPYEQYF. DNA of the CDR3: TGCGCCAGCAGCCACCGACTAGCGTTACCCTACGAGCAGTACTTC. This sequence joins TRBV4-1 and TRBJ2-7, with 8 bases lining up with TRBD2. The CDR3 has 15 amino acids. Germline V lookup: CDR1 MGHRA, CDR2 YSYEKL. J lost 2 bases, V lost 3 bases, and 6 bases had no gene match.

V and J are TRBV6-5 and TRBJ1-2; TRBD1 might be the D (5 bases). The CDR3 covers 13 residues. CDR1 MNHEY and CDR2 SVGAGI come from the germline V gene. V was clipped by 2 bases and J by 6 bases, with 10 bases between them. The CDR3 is CASSYLTRDGYTF. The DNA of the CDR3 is TGTGCCAGCAGTTACCTTACCAGGGATGGCTACACCTTC.